Presented here are 31 T cell receptor delta chains from one specimen sequenced in a study of γδ T cells in repeated Plasmodium falciparum infection. TCRdb reprocessed the multiplex PCR reads through CATT. The sample has 90,000 to 95,000 delta-chain clones; over 0.75% are singletons. Bulk repertoires came from Vgamma9/Vdelta2+ or Vdelta2-negative gammadelta T cells flow-sorted from PBMC. The sample consisted of gamma-delta T cells from blood. The receptors were gathered from a pool of human donors (malaria-infected and uninfected, not separated).

On this clone: It differs at one base from a far larger clone, so likely a read error. Other nucleotide sequences from this sample produce the same CDR3. The chain uses TRDV1 and TRDJ1; TRDD3 matches at 9 bases. The J gene is absent in TCRdb and was assigned here via DNA matching to germline. Trimming removed 0 bases from V and 1 base from J; junction bases left unmatched: 30. The CDR3 is made up of 25 amino acids. Germline-derived CDR1 and CDR2 are TSWWSYY and QGS. The CDR3 sequence is CALGELFEGPFPRRGYDGGTDKLIF. DNA for the CDR3: TGTGCTCTTGGGGAACTATTTGAGGGGCCCTTTCCGAGAAGGGGATACGATGGGGGCACCGATAAACTCATCTTT.

A few counts support this clone. The protein given by TCRdb reflects a much larger clone and differs at residue 12 from this DNA's translation, likely from a read error; the protein shown is the DNA's translation. The chain joins TRDV2 to TRDJ1, with 12 positions matching TRDD3. TCRdb lists no J gene, so it was determined here by aligning the DNA to germline. CDR1 is GEAIGNYY and CDR2 is EKD in the germline V gene. This CDR3 is built from 16 residues. CDR3 protein: CACDRLGDTRTGKLIF. DNA for the CDR3: TGTGCCTGTGATCGACTGGGGGATACTCGCACCGGTAAACTCATCTTT.

In this sample, this clone turned up a few times. TCRdb assigns this DNA the protein of a much larger clone, which departs from its translation at residue 18; this likely reflects a read error, and the protein shown comes from translating the DNA. The rearrangement links TRDV2 to TRDJ3; 9 bases fit TRDD3. The CDR3 length is 24 residues. Germline loops: CDR1 GEAIGNYY, CDR2 EKD. This CDR3 reads CACDTRVFNWGTTRDSWGTRQMFF. CDR3 sequence (DNA): TGTGCCTGTGACACCAGGGTCTTCAACTGGGGGACAACGCGTGACTCCTGGGGCACCCGACAGATGTTTTTC.

With respect to this clone: Translating this DNA gives a protein that differs at residue 4 from the TCRdb one, which belongs to a much larger clone; a read error is likely, and the protein shown is this translation. This chain uses TRDV1 with TRDJ1; 8 positions match TRDD2. CDR1 is TSWWSYY and CDR2 is QGS in the germline V gene. CDR3 size: 20 residues. DNA of the CDR3: TGTGCTCTTAGGGAACTCCTTACCTCCTTCCTATCTGGGAGCCCCGATAAACTCATCTTT. It yields the protein CALRELLTSFLSGSPDKLIF.

This clone was seen a few times. A read error is the likely source, as a far larger clone sits one nucleotide away. The same CDR3 can be traced to other DNA sequences in this sample. The CDR3 DNA is TGTGCCTGCGACCCACTACTGGGGGACACCGATAAACTCATCTTT. It translates to CACDPLLGDTDKLIF. The genes are TRDV2 and TRDJ1; TRDD3 matches at 8 bases. TCRdb carries no J gene annotation; the J gene was assigned here by matching the DNA with germline. With V trimmed by 7 bases and J by 0 bases, 9 bases remained unmatched. The CDR3 consists of 15 residues. Germline V lookup: CDR1 GEAIGNYY, CDR2 EKD.

Notes on this clone: The protein recorded in TCRdb matches a much larger clone and deviates from this DNA's translation at residue 17, suggesting a read error; the protein here is obtained by translating the DNA. This chain uses TRDV2 with TRDJ3, with TRDD3 matching 9 bases. Here the J gene was assigned by germline matching of the DNA, as TCRdb has none. Germline lookup yields CDR1 GEAIGNYY and CDR2 EKD. This CDR3 comprises 24 residues. CDR3 region: CACDRLWSQGDTYNVSRDTRQMFF. CDR3 in DNA: TGTGCCTGTGACCGTCTTTGGAGCCAGGGGGATACTTATAACGTCTCCCGGGACACCCGACAGATGTTTTTC.

In regard to this clone: A far larger clone is one nucleotide away, so this likely arose from a read error. Other nucleotide sequences in the sample specify the same CDR3. The V gene corresponds to TRDV2; no J gene was called; the table gives TRDD3 as D, unverified against the DNA. The CDR3 extends over 19 amino acids. Germline V gene sequence: CDR1 GEAIGNYY, CDR2 EKD. The CDR3 is CACDTVGGYDNDYTDKLIF. The CDR3 coding sequence is TGTGCCTGTGACACGGTTGGTGGATACGACAACGACTACACCGATAAACTCATTTTT.

The sample holds a few counts of this clone. A far larger clone is one base from this, pointing to a likely read error. The identical CDR3 is also encoded by other nucleotide sequences in the sample. The chain joins TRDV1 to TRDJ1; tentatively, D is TRDD2 (6 bases). The CDR3 has 20 residues. Per the germline V gene, CDR1 is TSWWSYY and CDR2 is QGS. The DNA of the CDR3 is TGTGCTCTTGGGGAACCTCCTCCTACGAAGAGGGGTCTGTACACCGATAAGCTCATCTTT. Its translation is CALGEPPPTKRGLYTDKLIF.

On this clone: TCRdb assigns this DNA the protein of a much larger clone, which departs from its translation at residue 7; this likely reflects a read error, and the protein shown comes from translating the DNA. The chain employs TRDV3 and TRDJ1, with TRDD3 matching 11 bases. V trimming: 3 bases; J trimming: 13 bases; junction bases outside the gene matches: 31. Germline V gene sequence: CDR1 TVYSNPD, CDR2 GDNSRS (reference sequence). This CDR3 region has 19 residues. DNA of the CDR3: TGTGCCTTCTACCTGGCCTGCCCTCCATCTTTTGGGGGATACGCAAGCGGCATCTTT. It is translated as CAFYLACPPSFGGYASGIF.

This clone came up a few times. This DNA's translation differs at residue 7 from TCRdb's protein, which comes from a much larger clone; a read error is likely, and the protein shown is translated from the DNA. The chain recombines TRDV1 with TRDJ1, with 13 bases that match TRDD3. Matching the DNA to germline supplied the J gene, which TCRdb does not give. The CDR3 has 22 residues. Germline CDR1 reads TSWWSYY; CDR2 reads QGS. Losses at the gene ends were 3 bases for V and 2 bases for J; bases not matched to a gene: 21. For the CDR3, the DNA is TGTGCTCTTGGGGACCTTGTCCTTCAACTTCTACTGGGGGATACGGGGACCGATAAACTCATCTTT. This translates into CALGDLVLQLLLGDTGTDKLIF.

Remarks on this clone: A read error likely explains this, since a far larger clone differs by one base. No call exists for the J gene, whereas the V gene is TRDV1; the table calls TRDD3, which could not be checked here. This CDR3 has 21 amino acids. CDR1 is TSWWSYY and CDR2 is QGS in the germline V gene. The CDR3 sequence is CALGEGAPSWYWGTSQGKLIF. Here the CDR3 DNA reads TGTGCTCTTGGGGAGGGGGCCCCCTCGTGGTACTGGGGGACATCGCAGGGTAAGCTCATCTTT.

In its sample, this clone was seen a few times. TCRdb's entry gives the protein of a much larger clone, which mismatches this DNA's translation at residue 7, likely from a read error; the protein reported here is translated from the DNA. This chain joins TRDV2 and TRDJ1; TRDD3 matches 11 bases. Here the J gene was assigned by germline matching of the DNA, as TCRdb has none. Germline trimming cut 0 bases from V and 1 base from J; bases unmatched to any gene: 12. This CDR3 contains 19 residues. Germline CDR1 GEAIGNYY, CDR2 EKD. CDR3 in amino acids: CACDTVQLGDTQSTDKLIF. DNA for the CDR3: TGTGCCTGTGACACCGTGCAGTTGGGGGATACGCAGTCCACCGATAAACTCATCTTT.

The table lists this clone with many counts. A read error is likely here: a far larger clone is one base away. The sample contains more than one DNA sequence encoding this CDR3. The rearrangement joins TRDV2 to TRDJ1; TRDD3 matches 10 bases. Germline matching of the DNA provided the J gene here, since TCRdb leaves it blank. The germline V gene encodes CDR1 GEAIGNYY and CDR2 EKD. The CDR3 sequence is 18 residues long. The V gene end was trimmed by 0 bases and the J gene end by 1 base; junction bases not matched to a gene: 10. DNA of the CDR3: TGTGCCTGTGACACCGCTATGCTGGGGGATAGCAGCACCGATAAACTCATCTTT. The encoded protein is CACDTAMLGDSSTDKLIF.

Concerning this clone: The protein in TCRdb stems from a much larger clone and differs at residue 12 from this DNA's translation, likely a read error; here the protein is translated from the DNA. The chain couples TRDV2 to TRDJ1; 13 nucleotides match TRDD3. The J gene is absent in TCRdb and was assigned here via DNA matching to germline. From germline, CDR1 is GEAIGNYY and CDR2 EKD. The CDR3 covers 20 residues. The V segment lost 3 bases and the J segment 0 bases; nucleotides outside the gene matches: 15. The CDR3 is CACDHILGDTGGPNTDKLIF. The CDR3 DNA follows: TGTGCCTGTGACCACATACTGGGGGATACGGGGGGACCTAACACCGATAAACTCATCTTT.

On this clone: The protein in TCRdb stems from a much larger clone and differs at residue 9 from this DNA's translation, likely a read error; here the protein is translated from the DNA. This chain links TRDV2 with TRDJ1, with a tentative D call TRDD3 (6 bases). In the absence of a J gene in TCRdb, the DNA was matched to germline to assign it here. Germline CDR1 and CDR2: GEAIGNYY and EKD. CDR3 length: 19 residues. V dropped 0 bases and J dropped 0 bases, with 22 bases sitting between them. CDR3 nucleotide sequence: TGTGCCTGTGACACCCCATGGGATATTAAAGGCCCGTACACCGATAAACTCATCTTT. It translates to CACDTPWDIKGPYTDKLIF.

To note about this clone: This likely traces to a read error, being one base from a far larger clone. Other nucleotide sequences from this sample produce the same CDR3. V usage is TRDV3 and J usage is TRDJ1; 11 bases map to TRDD3. The germline V gene has CDR1 TVYSNPD and CDR2 GDNSRS (reference sequence). The CDR3 is 19 amino acids. V lost 3 bases, J lost 13 bases, and 31 bases stayed unmatched. The CDR3 bases are TGTGCCTTCTACCTGGCCTTCCCTCCATCCTTTGGGGGATACGCAAGCGGCATCTTT. Translating gives CAFYLAFPPSFGGYASGIF.

On this clone itself: Since a far larger clone is one base different, this is likely a read error. The sample holds other DNA sequences that translate to the same CDR3. The CDR3 DNA reads TGTGCCTGTGACACGATAGACCGTAAACAGTATTCAGTGACTGATAAACTCATCTTT. Amino acid sequence: CACDTIDRKQYSVTDKLIF. This chain joins TRDV2 and TRDJ1; D gene unclear. Germline matching of the DNA provided the J gene here, since TCRdb leaves it blank. Between the trimmed V and J ends, which lost 1 base and 5 bases, there was a span of 28 bases. The CDR3 extends over 19 amino acids. Germline values: CDR1 GEAIGNYY, CDR2 EKD.

This clone was picked up a small number of times. TCRdb's protein for this DNA is that of a much larger clone and differs from the translation at residue 6, likely a read error; the protein shown is the DNA translation. The chain carries TRDV1 and TRDJ1, with 12 bases that match TRDD3. From germline, CDR1 is TSWWSYY and CDR2 QGS. The CDR3 covers 18 residues. After removal of 5 bases from V and 7 bases from J, the junction contained 17 bases not matched to a gene. CDR3 sequence: CALGSDKGIWGIRSKLIF. The CDR3 DNA reads as TGTGCTCTTGGGAGCGACAAGGGGATCTGGGGGATACGAAGTAAACTCATCTTT.

This clone was recorded at least ten times. This chain joins TRDV1 and TRDJ1; D possibly corresponds to TRDD3 (6 bases). TCRdb records no J gene; here it was assigned by comparing the DNA to germline. From germline, CDR1 is TSWWSYY and CDR2 QGS. The V end lost 0 bases, the J end lost 2 bases, and 22 bases lay between the germline ends. The CDR3 has 19 residues. The CDR3 sequence is CALGELAENALGKTDKLIF. DNA of the CDR3: TGTGCTCTTGGGGAACTGGCAGAGAATGCGCTGGGGAAAACCGATAAACTCATCTTT.

This clone was observed at least ten times. The chain uses TRDV2 and TRDJ1; 11 bases match TRDD3. The V and J ends lost 0 bases and 1 base, in that order; junction bases with no gene match: 15. Germline V gene lookup returns CDR1 GEAIGNYY and CDR2 EKD. There are 20 residues in the CDR3. The CDR3 loop is CACDTVMGDTHLGSTDKLIF. The CDR3 bases are TGTGCCTGTGACACCGTAATGGGGGATACGCACCTAGGAAGCACCGATAAACTCATCTTT.

This clone turned up a few times. This DNA's translation differs at residue 9 from TCRdb's protein, which comes from a much larger clone; a read error is likely, and the protein shown is translated from the DNA. This rearrangement joins TRDV2 to TRDJ1, with D possibly matching TRDD3 (5 bases). This CDR3 contains 18 residues. In germline, CDR1 is GEAIGNYY, CDR2 EKD. V gave up 0 bases and J gave up 0 bases, with 19 bases separating them. CDR3 sequence: CACDTRSGRTWYTDKLIF. In DNA form, the CDR3 reads TGTGCCTGTGACACCAGGTCTGGGAGAACGTGGTACACCGATAAACTCATCTTT.

This clone has just a few counts. A far more abundant clone sits one base away, making this likely a read error. The identical CDR3 is also encoded by other nucleotide sequences in the sample. This chain links TRDV2 with TRDJ3, with D unclear. Since TCRdb gives no J gene, matching the DNA to germline was used here to assign it. CDR3 length: 16 amino acids. CDR1 and CDR2 (germline): GEAIGNYY, EKD. The germline V and J ends were trimmed by 4 bases and 1 base, with 10 bases remaining between them. The DNA for the CDR3 is TGTGCCTGTGATACCGTGGGATCCTGGGACACCCGACAGATGTTTTTC. Encoded protein: CACDTVGSWDTRQMFF.

This clone was detected a few times. TCRdb attributes to this sequence the protein of a much larger clone, which differs from the DNA translation at residue 3; a read error is likely, and the protein displayed is translated from the DNA. The V gene is TRDV2, the J gene TRDJ1; D is ambiguous. The J gene was missing in TCRdb and was found by matching the end of the DNA to germline. Germline loops: CDR1 GEAIGNYY, CDR2 EKD. The CDR3 extends over 16 amino acids. The CDR3 coding sequence is TGTGCCTGGGACACCGAGGAAGAAGAGGGCACCGATAAACTCATCTTT. Its translation is CAWDTEEEEGTDKLIF.

This clone was picked up many times. This likely traces to a read error, being one base from a far larger clone. This sample also contains other DNA sequences that code for the same CDR3. The rearrangement links TRDV2 to TRDJ1, with unresolved D. The length of the CDR3 is 15 residues. Per the germline V gene, CDR1 is GEAIGNYY and CDR2 is EKD. The CDR3 reads CACDTLAPYTDKLIF. CDR3 nucleotide sequence: TGTGCCTGCGACACCCTGGCCCCGTACACCGATAAACTCATCTTT.

Concerning this clone itself: A far more abundant clone sits one base away, making this likely a read error. The sample carries other DNA sequences with the same CDR3. The chain carries TRDV2 and TRDJ1; 13 positions match TRDD3. The J gene, not given by TCRdb, was assigned here from a germline match of the nucleotide sequence. Germline V gene sequence: CDR1 GEAIGNYY, CDR2 EKD. Losses at the gene ends were 0 bases for V and 1 base for J; bases not matched to a gene: 13. CDR3 length equals 20 residues. CDR3 residues: CACDTEGSRNWGIRTDKLIF. In nucleotides, the CDR3 is TGTGCCTGTGACACCGAGGGGTCTAGGAACTGGGGGATACGCACCGATAAACTCATCTTT.

This clone came up a few times. A far larger clone is one base from this, pointing to a likely read error. Additional DNA sequences in this sample encode the identical CDR3. J gene calling gave no result, while the V gene is TRDV1; the listed D gene, TRDD3, was not tested against the DNA. Germline V lookup: CDR1 TSWWSYY, CDR2 QGS. The CDR3 sequence is 19 residues long. This CDR3 is CALGELSPTTGGYEDKLIF. The CDR3 nucleotides read TGTGCTCTTGGGGAGCTTTCCCCCACTACTGGGGGATACGAGGATAAACTCATCTTC.

This clone was detected many times. TCRdb lists the protein of a much larger clone for this DNA, which differs at residue 4, so this is likely a read error; the protein given here is translated from the DNA itself. The V call is TRDV2, the J call TRDJ1, with D perhaps TRDD3 (6 bases). This CDR3 is built from 15 residues. The V and J ends lost 5 bases and 0 bases respectively, with 15 bases between them. Germline V gene lookup returns CDR1 GEAIGNYY and CDR2 EKD. CDR3 residues: CACALNWAYTDKLIF. DNA of the CDR3: TGTGCCTGTGCGTTAAACTGGGCCTACACCGATAAACTCATCTTT.

The sample holds many counts of this clone. TCRdb records a much larger clone's protein for this DNA, with a difference at residue 10 that likely arises from a read error; the protein given is the translation of the DNA. The V and J genes are TRDV2 and TRDJ1, with 10 bases aligning to TRDD3. CDR1 GEAIGNYY and CDR2 EKD come from the germline V gene. Germline trimming cut 2 bases from V and 2 bases from J; bases unmatched to any gene: 13. The CDR3 extends over 18 amino acids. CDR3 protein: CACDKGDTAISQTDKLIF. The CDR3 DNA reads as TGTGCCTGTGACAAGGGGGATACGGCCATATCGCAGACCGATAAACTCATCTTT.

Remarks on this clone: TCRdb's protein, taken from a much larger clone, differs from this DNA's translation at residue 14, likely owing to a read error; the protein displayed comes from the DNA. This sequence joins TRDV2 and TRDJ1; the match to TRDD3 covers 8 bases. TCRdb offers no J gene call, so here the DNA was matched to germline to obtain one. Germline V lookup: CDR1 GEAIGNYY, CDR2 EKD. This CDR3 has 19 amino acids. Germline trimming cut 3 bases from V and 4 bases from J; bases unmatched to any gene: 21. CDR3 loop: CACDSLLGALPGDIDKLIF. The CDR3 nucleotides read TGTGCCTGTGACTCCTTACTGGGGGCATTACCGGGGGACATCGATAAACTCATCTTT.

Only a few counts were recorded for this clone. TCRdb's entry gives the protein of a much larger clone, which mismatches this DNA's translation at residue 7, likely from a read error; the protein reported here is translated from the DNA. V usage is TRDV2 and J usage is TRDJ1; 12 nucleotides align to TRDD3. The J gene, not given by TCRdb, was assigned here from a germline match of the nucleotide sequence. V shed 3 bases, J shed 3 bases, and the junction held 25 bases outside the gene matches. The CDR3 length is 22 residues. Per germline, CDR1 GEAIGNYY and CDR2 EKD. CDR3 residues: CACDPLAVLGDTLPTMPDKLIF. DNA for the CDR3: TGTGCCTGTGACCCCCTCGCTGTACTGGGGGATACCCTACCTACTATGCCCGATAAACTCATCTTT.

This clone has at least ten counts. The sample carries other DNA sequences with the same CDR3. V gene TRDV2 combines with J gene TRDJ3; D is undetermined. The CDR3 runs 19 residues. The V gene's germline CDR1 is GEAIGNYY and CDR2 EKD. Trimming cost V 0 bases and J 2 bases, with 16 bases left between them. CDR3 loop: CACDTVEGTGPWDTRQMFF. The DNA for the CDR3 is TGTGCCTGTGACACCGTGGAGGGAACAGGTCCCTGGGACACCCGACAGATGTTTTTC.